This T cell receptor (beta chain) was identified during a study of blood T cells in healthy people across ages. Each donor had roughly 10 milliliters of peripheral blood drawn. V lost 6 bases to trimming and J lost 0 bases, with 3 bases between them. In germline, CDR1 is MDHEN, CDR2 SYDVKM. The CDR3 totals 12 residues. Combining a sample-barcoded 5' primer with a J-beta primer mix, a second PCR ran for about 7 to 12 cycles. TCRdb used MiXCR to reprocess the 5' RACE reads, holding one entry per CDR3 protein. The sample has about 800,000 distinct CDR3 sequences, roughly 25% seen once. The data also belong to a second study, concerning T cells of mothers and their children.

Sequencing used blood. This TCR was recovered from a boy younger than 18 in good health. The V gene is TRBV28, the J gene TRBJ1-5, with no clear D. For the CDR3, the DNA is TGTGCCAGCAGACTTAGCAATCAGCCCCAGCATTTT. Amino acid sequence: CASRLSNQPQHF.